This T cell receptor (beta chain) was recorded in a study of T cell responses to AZD1222 COVID-19 vaccine. Study information: Second-dose schedules of about 4 or about 12 weeks were combined. Study-wide results and limits: There were repertoire samples only from the period after the peak T cell response. Increased Spike-specific TCR breadth and depth were observed after two AZD1222 doses.

CDR1 is SEHNR and CDR2 is FQNEAQ in the germline V gene (reference sequence). Between the trimmed V and J ends, which lost 4 bases and 11 bases, there was a span of 20 bases. The CDR3 spans 14 residues. Profiled with immunoSEQ multiplex PCR; TCRdb holds only in-frame clones, not every one. The table lists approximately 110,000 clones, about nine tenths of them singletons. In regard to this clone: No antigen is known for it.

This clonotype was obtained from an adult in good health. Sequencing was performed on peripheral blood, taken on day 0 of AZD1222 vaccination. The gene calls are TRBV7-9 and TRBJ1-1; TRBD1 might be the D (6 bases). The CDR3 region is CASSSTGWGVLAFF. For the CDR3, the DNA is TGTGCCAGCAGCTCCACAGGGTGGGGGGTTTTGGCTTTCTTT.